This T cell receptor beta chain was identified during a study of blood T cell repertoires in COVID-19. Assay used: immunoSEQ multiplex PCR; TCRdb lists only in-frame clones, some missing. The data hold 80,000 to 100,000 clones, with about 86% observed a single time. After removal of 5 bases from V and 3 bases from J, the junction contained 9 bases not matched to a gene. This CDR3 contains 16 residues. Germline loops: CDR1 SGHVS, CDR2 FNYEAQ. Specimen: peripheral blood. This chain connects TRBV7-6 to TRBJ1-3, with 8 bases aligning to TRBD1. This receptor was identified in a woman between 55 and 75 years old in a cohort sampled during active or convalescent COVID-19. The CDR3 reads CASSPQEDRVGNTIYF. The CDR3 bases are TGTGCCAGCAGCCCCCAGGAGGACAGGGTTGGAAACACCATATATTTT.